This T cell receptor beta chain was documented in a study of T cell responses to AZD1222 COVID-19 vaccine. V was cut by 1 base and J by 5 bases, with 8 bases left in between. There are 13 residues in the CDR3. CDR1 MDHEN and CDR2 SYDVKM come from the germline V gene. The study, taken as a whole, reports: A rise in Spike-specific TCR breadth and depth followed two AZD1222 doses. Unmutated variant regions are reportedly the target of nearly half of TCRs that are spike-specific. The donor cohort was predominantly white British with a female majority, and clonal diversity may have been underestimated. Spike-wide vaccine-associated CD4 TCRs dominated at 160-218 and 743-854.

Profiled with immunoSEQ multiplex PCR; TCRdb holds only in-frame clones, not every one. The sample carries roughly 120,000 clones, 75% to 90% recorded once. Comment on this clone: Its antigen remains unidentified.

The source was peripheral blood, collected on day 0 of MenACWY control vaccination. This receptor was identified in an adult in good health. This rearrangement joins TRBV28 to TRBJ1-1; no clear D gene. The CDR3 is CASSLSSRTEAFF. The CDR3 coding sequence is TGTGCCAGCAGTTTATCATCACGGACTGAAGCTTTCTTT.